A single sample gave rise to the 6 T cell receptor beta chains below, sequenced in a study of shared clonotypes between healthy human individuals. Sequenced by immunoSEQ multiplex PCR; TCRdb stores in-frame clones only, minus some. The table lists roughly 2.6 million clones, approximately 94% of them singletons, with 0.13% to 0.15% in the top ten. Sequenced sample: naive CD4+ T cells sorted from blood. The subset is: CD45RA+ positively selected. The receptors were gathered from a man aged 18 to 35 in good health.

J is TRBJ2-7 and V is TRBV9, with TRBD1 as a possible D gene (6 bases). V shed 0 bases and J shed 3 bases, with 13 bases lying between them. This CDR3 contains 15 residues. Germline CDR1 SGDLS, CDR2 YYNGEE. The DNA of the CDR3 is TGTGCCAGCAGCGTAGGGGAAGGGACAATCTACGAGCAGTACTTC. Protein product: CASSVGEGTIYEQYF.

CDR3 nucleotides: TGTGCCAGCAGCTTAGGGGGCGGGGTGGCCTACGAGCAGTACTTC. It yields the protein CASSLGGGVAYEQYF. The V call is TRBV7-2, the J call TRBJ2-7; TRBD2 might be the D (6 bases). The CDR3 extends over 15 amino acids. Germline V gene lookup returns CDR1 SGHTA and CDR2 FQGNSA. Trimming removed 1 base from V and 2 bases from J, with 12 bases in between.

This clone occurred a few times. The chain links TRBV5-4 to TRBJ1-6, with 8 bases that match TRBD1. CDR3 length: 15 amino acids. CDR1 and CDR2 from the germline V gene are SGHNT and YYREEE (reference sequence). V trimming: 4 bases; J trimming: 10 bases; junction bases outside the gene matches: 10. In DNA, the CDR3 is TGTGCCAGCAGCCCCGAGGGGCAGGGGGCATCACCCCTCCACTTT. Its translation is CASSPEGQGASPLHF.

The rearrangement links TRBV4-1 to TRBJ1-4, with 12 bases matching TRBD1. J lost 3 bases, V lost 4 bases, and 6 bases had no gene match. The length of the CDR3 is 17 residues. Germline CDR1 reads MGHRA; CDR2 reads YSYEKL. The CDR3 sequence: CASSPPGQGAANEKLFF. CDR3 nucleotide sequence: TGCGCCAGCAGCCCTCCGGGACAGGGGGCGGCTAATGAAAAACTGTTTTTT.

This CDR3 reads CASSLGRTPTDTQYF. The CDR3 DNA reads TGTGCCAGCAGCTTGGGCAGGACGCCCACAGATACGCAGTATTTT. The rearrangement joins TRBV11-3 to TRBJ2-3; D remains ambiguous. V lost 3 bases to trimming and J lost 2 bases, with 12 bases between them. Germline V gene lookup returns CDR1 SGHNT and CDR2 YENEEA. CDR3 length: 15 residues. The variable domain in full, with the rest retrieved from reference TRBV11-3 and TRBJ2-3, is EAGVVQSPRYKIIEKKQPVAFWCNPISGHNTLYWYLQNLGQGPELLIRYENEEAVDDSQLPKDRFSAERLKGVDSTLKIQPAELGDSAVYLCASSLGRTPTDTQYFGPGTRLTVL.

As concerns this clone: This sample includes further DNA sequences coding for the same CDR3. The rearrangement links TRBV6-5 to TRBJ1-6; D is unclear. The CDR3 is 13 amino acids. Germline V gives CDR1 MNHEY, CDR2 SVGAGI. V gave up 0 bases and J gave up 10 bases, with 7 bases separating them. DNA of the CDR3: TGTGCCAGCAGTTACTCGACGCCCTCACCCCTCCACTTT. Translation: CASSYSTPSPLHF.